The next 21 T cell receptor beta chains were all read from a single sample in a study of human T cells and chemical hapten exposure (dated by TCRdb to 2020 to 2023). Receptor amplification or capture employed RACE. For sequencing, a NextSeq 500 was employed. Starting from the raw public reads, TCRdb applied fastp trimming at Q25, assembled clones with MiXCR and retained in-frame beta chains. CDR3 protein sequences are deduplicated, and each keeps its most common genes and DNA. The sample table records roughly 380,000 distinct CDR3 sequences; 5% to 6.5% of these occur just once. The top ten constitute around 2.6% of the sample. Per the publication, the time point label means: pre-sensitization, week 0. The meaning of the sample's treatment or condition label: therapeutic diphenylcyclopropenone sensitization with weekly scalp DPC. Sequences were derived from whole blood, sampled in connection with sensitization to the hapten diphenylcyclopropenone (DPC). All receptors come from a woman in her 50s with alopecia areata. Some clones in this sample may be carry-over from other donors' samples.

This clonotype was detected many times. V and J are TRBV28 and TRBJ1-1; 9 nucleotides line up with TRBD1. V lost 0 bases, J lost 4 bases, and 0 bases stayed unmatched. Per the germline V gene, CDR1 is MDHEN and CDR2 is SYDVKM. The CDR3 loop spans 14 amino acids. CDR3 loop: CASSLWTGGTEAFF. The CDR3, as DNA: TGTGCCAGCAGTTTATGGACAGGGGGCACTGAAGCTTTCTTT. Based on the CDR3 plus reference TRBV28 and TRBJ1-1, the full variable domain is DVKVTQSSRYLVKRTGEKVFLECVQDMDHENMFWYRQDPGLGLRLIYFSYDVKMKEKGDIPEGYSVSREKKERFSLILESASTNQTSMYLCASSLWTGGTEAFFGQGTRLTVV.

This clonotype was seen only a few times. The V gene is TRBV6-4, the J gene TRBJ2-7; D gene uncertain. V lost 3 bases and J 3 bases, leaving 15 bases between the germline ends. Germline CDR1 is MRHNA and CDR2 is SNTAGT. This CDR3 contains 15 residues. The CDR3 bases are TGTGCCAGCAGTGAAGGCCCGGGCCTCGACTACGAGCAGTACTTC. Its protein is CASSEGPGLDYEQYF.

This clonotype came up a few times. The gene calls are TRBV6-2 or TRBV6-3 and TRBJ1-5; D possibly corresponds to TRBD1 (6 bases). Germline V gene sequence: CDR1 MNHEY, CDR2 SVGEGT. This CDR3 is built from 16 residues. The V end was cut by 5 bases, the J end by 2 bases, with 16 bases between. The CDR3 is CASSPTGSRGNQPQHF. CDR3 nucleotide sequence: TGTGCCAGCAGTCCTACAGGGAGTAGGGGCAATCAGCCCCAGCATTTT.

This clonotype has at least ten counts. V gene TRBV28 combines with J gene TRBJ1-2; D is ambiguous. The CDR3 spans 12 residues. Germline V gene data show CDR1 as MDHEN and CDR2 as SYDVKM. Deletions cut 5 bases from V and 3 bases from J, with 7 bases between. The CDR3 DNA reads TGTGCCAGCAGTAGGATGGACTATGGCTACACCTTC. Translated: CASSRMDYGYTF.

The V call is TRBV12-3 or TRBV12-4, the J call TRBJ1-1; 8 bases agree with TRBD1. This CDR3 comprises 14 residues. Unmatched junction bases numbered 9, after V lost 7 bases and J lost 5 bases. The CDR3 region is CASNSRGLETEAFF. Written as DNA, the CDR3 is TGTGCCAGCAATAGCAGGGGGCTGGAAACTGAAGCTTTCTTT.

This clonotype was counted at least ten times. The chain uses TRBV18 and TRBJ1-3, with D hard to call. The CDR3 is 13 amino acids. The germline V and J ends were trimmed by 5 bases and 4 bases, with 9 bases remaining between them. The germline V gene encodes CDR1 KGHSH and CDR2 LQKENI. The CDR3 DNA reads TGTGCCAGCTCAGGGGATGCCGGAAACACCATATATTTT. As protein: CASSGDAGNTIYF.

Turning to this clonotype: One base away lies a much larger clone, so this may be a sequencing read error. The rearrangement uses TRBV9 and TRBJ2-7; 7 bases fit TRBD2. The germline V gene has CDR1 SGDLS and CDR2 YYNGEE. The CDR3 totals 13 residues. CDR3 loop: CANSVDLAAEQYF. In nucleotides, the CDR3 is TGTGCCAACAGCGTAGATCTAGCGGCCGAGCAGTACTTC.

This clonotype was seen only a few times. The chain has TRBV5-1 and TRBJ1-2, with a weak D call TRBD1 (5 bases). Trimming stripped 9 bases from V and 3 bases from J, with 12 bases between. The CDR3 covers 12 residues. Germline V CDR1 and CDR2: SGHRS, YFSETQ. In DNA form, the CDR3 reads TGCGCCACCGCAGGGTCCGACTATGGCTACACCTTC. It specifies CATAGSDYGYTF.

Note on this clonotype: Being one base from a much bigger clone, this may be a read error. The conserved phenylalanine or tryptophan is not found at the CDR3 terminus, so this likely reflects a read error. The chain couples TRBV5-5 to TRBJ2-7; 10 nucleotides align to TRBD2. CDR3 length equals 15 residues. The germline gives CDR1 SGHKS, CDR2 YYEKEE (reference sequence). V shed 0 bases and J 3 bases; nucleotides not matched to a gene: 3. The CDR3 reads CASSLEGLAVYEQYL. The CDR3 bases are TGTGCCAGCAGCTTGGAAGGACTAGCGGTCTACGAGCAGTACTTA.

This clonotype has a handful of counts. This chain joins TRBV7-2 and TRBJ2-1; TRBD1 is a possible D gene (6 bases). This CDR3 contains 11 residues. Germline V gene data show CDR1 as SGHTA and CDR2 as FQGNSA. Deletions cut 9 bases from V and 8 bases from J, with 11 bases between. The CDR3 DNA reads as TGTGCCAGTGTACAGGGCTATGAGCAGTTCTTC. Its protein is CASVQGYEQFF. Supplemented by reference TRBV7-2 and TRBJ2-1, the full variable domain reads GAGVSQSPSNKVTEKGKDVELRCDPISGHTALYWYRQSLGQGLEFLIYFQGNSAPDKSGLPSDRFSAERTGGSVSTLTIQRTQQEDSAVYLCASVQGYEQFFGPGTRLTVL.

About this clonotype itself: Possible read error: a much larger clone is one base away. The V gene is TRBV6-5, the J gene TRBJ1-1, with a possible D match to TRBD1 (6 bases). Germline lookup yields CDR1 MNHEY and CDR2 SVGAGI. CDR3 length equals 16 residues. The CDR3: CASSYDQGTYNTEALF. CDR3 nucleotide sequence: TGTGCCAGCAGTTACGATCAGGGGACCTATAACACTGAAGCTTTATTT.

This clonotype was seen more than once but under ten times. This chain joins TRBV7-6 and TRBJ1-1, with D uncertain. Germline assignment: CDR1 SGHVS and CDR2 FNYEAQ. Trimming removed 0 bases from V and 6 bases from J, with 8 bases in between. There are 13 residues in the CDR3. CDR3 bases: TGTGCCAGCAGCTTAGCGCGGAAACCTGAAGCTTTCTTT. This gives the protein CASSLARKPEAFF.

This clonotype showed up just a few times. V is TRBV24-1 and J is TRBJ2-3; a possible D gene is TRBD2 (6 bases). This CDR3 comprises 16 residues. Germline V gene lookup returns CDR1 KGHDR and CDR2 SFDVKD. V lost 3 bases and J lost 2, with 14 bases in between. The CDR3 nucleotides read TGTGCCACCAGTGATCGGTTCGGGACTGCCACAGATACGCAGTATTTT. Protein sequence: CATSDRFGTATDTQYF.

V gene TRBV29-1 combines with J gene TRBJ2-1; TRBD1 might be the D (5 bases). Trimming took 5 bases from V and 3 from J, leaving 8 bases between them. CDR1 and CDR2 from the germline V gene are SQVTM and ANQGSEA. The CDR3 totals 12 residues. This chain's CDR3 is CSVRQGYNEQFF. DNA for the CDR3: TGCAGCGTTCGGCAGGGCTACAATGAGCAGTTCTTC.

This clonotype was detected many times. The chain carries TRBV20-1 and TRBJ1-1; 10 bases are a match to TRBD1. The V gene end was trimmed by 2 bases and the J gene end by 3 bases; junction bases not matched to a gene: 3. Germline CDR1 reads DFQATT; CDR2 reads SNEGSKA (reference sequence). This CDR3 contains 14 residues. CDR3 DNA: TGCAGTGCTAGAAGGGACAGGGGAGACACTGAAGCTTTCTTT. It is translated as CSARRDRGDTEAFF.

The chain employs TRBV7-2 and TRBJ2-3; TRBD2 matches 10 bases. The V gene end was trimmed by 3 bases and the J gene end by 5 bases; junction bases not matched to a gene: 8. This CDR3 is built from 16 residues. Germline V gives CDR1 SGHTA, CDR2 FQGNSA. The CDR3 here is CASSFLSGRAEDTQYF. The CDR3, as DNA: TGTGCCAGCAGCTTTTTAAGCGGGAGGGCGGAAGATACGCAGTATTTT.

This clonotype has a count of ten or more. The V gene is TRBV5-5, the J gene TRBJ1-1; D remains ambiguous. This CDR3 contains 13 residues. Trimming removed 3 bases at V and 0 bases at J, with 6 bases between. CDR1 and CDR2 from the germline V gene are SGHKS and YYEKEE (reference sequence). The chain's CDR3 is CASSWALNTEAFF. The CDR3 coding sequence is TGTGCCAGCAGCTGGGCCCTGAACACTGAAGCTTTCTTT.

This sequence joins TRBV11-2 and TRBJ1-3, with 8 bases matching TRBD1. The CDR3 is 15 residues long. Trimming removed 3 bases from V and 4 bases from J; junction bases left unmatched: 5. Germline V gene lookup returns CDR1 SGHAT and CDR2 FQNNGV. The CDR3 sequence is CASSFRGQGGNTIYF. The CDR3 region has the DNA TGTGCCAGCAGCTTCAGGGGGCAAGGAGGAAACACCATATATTTT.

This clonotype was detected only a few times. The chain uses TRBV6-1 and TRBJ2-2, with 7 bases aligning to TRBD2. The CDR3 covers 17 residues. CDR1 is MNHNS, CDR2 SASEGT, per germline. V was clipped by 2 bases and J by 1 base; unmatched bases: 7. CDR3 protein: CASSELRASGNTGELFF. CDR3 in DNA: TGTGCCAGCAGTGAATTACGGGCTAGCGGGAACACCGGGGAGCTGTTTTTT.

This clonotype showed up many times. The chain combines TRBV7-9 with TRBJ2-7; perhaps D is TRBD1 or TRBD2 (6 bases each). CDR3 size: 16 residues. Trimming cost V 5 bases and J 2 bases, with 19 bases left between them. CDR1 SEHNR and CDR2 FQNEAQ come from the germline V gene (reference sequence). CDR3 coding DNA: TGTGCCAGCAGCCCGGGTCTAGCCGGGGGCGCCTACGAGCAGTACTTC. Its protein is CASSPGLAGGAYEQYF.

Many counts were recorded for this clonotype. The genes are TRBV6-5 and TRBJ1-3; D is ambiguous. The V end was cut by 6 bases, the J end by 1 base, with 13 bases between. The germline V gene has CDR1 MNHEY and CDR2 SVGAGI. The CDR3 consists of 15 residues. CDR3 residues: CASRTRGGSGNTIYF. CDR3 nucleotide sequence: TGTGCCAGCAGGACCCGCGGCGGGTCTGGAAACACCATATATTTT.